This T cell receptor (beta chain) originates from a study of tumor-infiltrating lymphocytes in primary liver carcinoma. Points from the study as a whole: It was observed that only about 7.5-25% of the top clones appeared in every one of the five tumor regions.

Bulk tissue was left unsorted, and RNA and DNA were co-extracted from about 20-30 mg of it. The V gene lost 4 bases and the J gene lost 0 bases, with 2 bases spanning the gap. This CDR3 is 12 amino acids long. Germline V lookup: CDR1 SGHDT, CDR2 YYEEEE. With around 500 ng total RNA as template and a constant-region primer, TCR beta cDNA was made. Generation of the TCR beta libraries relied on three nested multiplex PCR rounds using slightly modified ARM-PCR. The first two PCR rounds used TRBV1-TRBV30 forward primers with a C-beta reverse primer, nine to eleven cycles each. One entry per CDR3 protein, called by TCRdb with MiXCR from the multiplex PCR reads. This sample has 95,000 to 100,000 distinct CDR3 sequences, with around 73% found just once. This clonotype occurred many times. Its cognate antigen is unknown.

This receptor was identified in a woman aged 55-75 years with primary liver carcinoma and hepatitis B virus infection. This sequence joins TRBV5-6 and TRBJ1-3; D is unresolved. Sequencing used liver tumor tissue from sampling region 2. Regarding subset: tumor region T2, inferior pole. Written as DNA, the CDR3 is TGTGCCAGCAGCGGCTCTGGAAACACCATATATTTT. Translation gives CASSGSGNTIYF.